The 7 T cell receptor beta chains listed next were all sequenced from one sample in a study of control samples from healthy donors and cancer patients. Sequenced by immunoSEQ multiplex PCR; TCRdb stores in-frame clones only, minus some. The sample lists about 150,000 clones, 75% to 95% occurring once. The specimen was blood. The receptors here all came from a woman aged 40 to 50 in good health.

The gene calls are TRBV4-2 and TRBJ1-6; 10 nucleotides line up with TRBD1. Germline loops: CDR1 LGHNA, CDR2 YNFKEQ. The ends lost 1 base at V and 7 bases at J; junction bases unmatched: 13. The length of the CDR3 is 19 residues. The CDR3 loop reads CASSQGSRLGTGDNSPLHF. For the CDR3, the DNA is TGTGCCAGCAGCCAAGGATCCAGACTTGGGACAGGGGACAATTCACCCCTCCACTTT.

Turning to this clone: At one end, the junction sequence differs from germline, possibly due to a read error. The CDR3 DNA reads TGTGCCAGCAGCTTACGCCAGGGGGCGCTTCACGGCTGCACCTTC. Amino acids: CASSLRQGALHGCTF. The genes are TRBV13 and TRBJ1-2, with TRBD1 matching 8 bases. There are 15 residues in the CDR3. In germline, CDR1 is PRHDT, CDR2 FYEKMQ (reference sequence).

The chain employs TRBV6-5 and TRBJ1-2; 8 bases are shared with TRBD1. Trimming took 2 bases from V and 11 from J; bases not matched to a gene: 4. CDR3 length: 12 residues. The germline gives CDR1 MNHEY, CDR2 SVGAGI. CDR3 in DNA: TGTGCCAGCAGTTACGGACAGGGACAGTACACCTTC. It is translated as CASSYGQGQYTF.

This sequence joins TRBV5-5 and TRBJ2-5; D is possibly TRBD1 (6 bases). The CDR3 has 14 amino acids. The ends were cut back, 2 bases at V and 1 base at J, with 9 bases in the middle. Per germline, CDR1 SGHKS and CDR2 YYEKEE (reference sequence). The CDR3 sequence is CASSFPGAQETQYF. The CDR3 bases are TGTGCCAGCAGCTTTCCAGGGGCCCAAGAGACCCAGTACTTC.

This chain joins TRBV29-1 and TRBJ1-5, with 10 bases lining up with TRBD1. This CDR3 comprises 13 residues. The germline gives CDR1 SQVTM, CDR2 ANQGSEA. V was clipped by 4 bases and J by 6 bases; unmatched bases: 3. For the CDR3, the DNA is TGCAGCGTTGGGGGACAGGGGATTCAGCCCCAGCATTTT. Translation: CSVGGQGIQPQHF.

The chain links TRBV18 to TRBJ1-1, with D uncertain. V lost 1 base and J lost 6, with 12 bases in between. Germline CDR1 and CDR2: KGHSH and LQKENI. The CDR3 contains 14 residues. For the CDR3, the DNA is TGTGCCAGCTCACCACAGGGTCAGTACGCTGAAGCTTTCTTT. Residues: CASSPQGQYAEAFF. The full variable domain, its missing parts supplied by reference TRBV18 and TRBJ1-1, is NAGVMQNPRHLVRRRGQEARLRCSPMKGHSHVYWYRQLPEEGLKFMVYLQKENIIDESGMPKERFSAEFPKEGPSILRIQQVVRGDSAAYFCASSPQGQYAEAFFGQGTRLTVV.

The chain couples TRBV5-1 to TRBJ2-1; perhaps D is TRBD1 or TRBD2 (5 bases each). Trimming stripped 7 bases from V and 5 bases from J, with 13 bases between. The CDR3 runs to 13 residues. Germline-derived CDR1 and CDR2 are SGHRS and YFSETQ. Written as DNA, the CDR3 is TGCGCCAGCCGACTCGGGACGAACAATGAGCAGTTCTTC. The encoded protein is CASRLGTNNEQFF. Combining the CDR3 with reference TRBV5-1 and TRBJ2-1 gives the whole variable domain KAGVTQTPRYLIKTRGQQVTLSCSPISGHRSVSWYQQTPGQGLQFLFEYFSETQRNKGNFPGRFSGRQFSNSRSEMNVSTLELGDSALYLCASRLGTNNEQFFGPGTRLTVL.